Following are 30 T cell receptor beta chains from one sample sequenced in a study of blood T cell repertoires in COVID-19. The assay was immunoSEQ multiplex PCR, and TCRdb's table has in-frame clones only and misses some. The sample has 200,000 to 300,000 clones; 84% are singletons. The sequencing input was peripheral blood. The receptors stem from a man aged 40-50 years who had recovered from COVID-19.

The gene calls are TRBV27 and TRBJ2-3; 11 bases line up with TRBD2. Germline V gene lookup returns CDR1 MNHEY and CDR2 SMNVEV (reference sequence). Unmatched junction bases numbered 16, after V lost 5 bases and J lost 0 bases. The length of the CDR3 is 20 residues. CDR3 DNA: TGTGCCAGCAGTGTCTTTGGGGGTCTAGCGGGAGGTTTTAGCACAGATACGCAGTATTTT. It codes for CASSVFGGLAGGFSTDTQYF.

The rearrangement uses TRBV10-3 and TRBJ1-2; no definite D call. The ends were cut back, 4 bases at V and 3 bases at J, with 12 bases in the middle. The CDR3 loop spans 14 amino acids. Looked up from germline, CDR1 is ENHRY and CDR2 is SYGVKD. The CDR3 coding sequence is TGTGCCATCAGTGGATCACAGACCCACTATGGCTACACCTTC. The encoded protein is CAISGSQTHYGYTF.

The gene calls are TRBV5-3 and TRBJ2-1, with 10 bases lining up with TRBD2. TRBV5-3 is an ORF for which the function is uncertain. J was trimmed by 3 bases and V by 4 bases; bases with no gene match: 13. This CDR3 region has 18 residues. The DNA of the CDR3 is TGTGCCAGAAGCCCCCGAAACCAGGGACTAGCGTACTACAATGAGCAGTTCTTC. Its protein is CARSPRNQGLAYYNEQFF.

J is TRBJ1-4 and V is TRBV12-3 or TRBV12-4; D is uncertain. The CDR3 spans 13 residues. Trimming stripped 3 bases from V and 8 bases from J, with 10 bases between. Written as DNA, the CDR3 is TGTGCCAGCAGTTTTCCCGGGTCGGAAAAACTGTTTTTT. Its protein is CASSFPGSEKLFF.

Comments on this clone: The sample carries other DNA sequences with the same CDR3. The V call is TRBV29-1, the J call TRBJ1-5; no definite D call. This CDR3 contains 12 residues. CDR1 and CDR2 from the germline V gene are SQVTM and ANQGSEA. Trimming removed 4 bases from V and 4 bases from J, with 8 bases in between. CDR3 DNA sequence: TGCAGCGTTGGAGGAGGGAATCAGCCCCAGCATTTT. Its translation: CSVGGGNQPQHF. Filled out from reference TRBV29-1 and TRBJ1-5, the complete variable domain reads SAVISQKPSRDICQRGTSLTIQCQVDSQVTMMFWYRQQPGQSLTLIATANQGSEATYESGFVIDKFPISRPNLTFSTLTVSNMSPEDSSIYLCSVGGGNQPQHFGDGTRLSIL.

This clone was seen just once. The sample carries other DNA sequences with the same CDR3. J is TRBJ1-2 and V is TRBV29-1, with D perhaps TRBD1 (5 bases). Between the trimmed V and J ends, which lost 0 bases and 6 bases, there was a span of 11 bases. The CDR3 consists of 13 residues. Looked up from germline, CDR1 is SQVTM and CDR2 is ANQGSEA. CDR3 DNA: TGCAGCGTTGAAGATCTAGGAGGGGATGGCTACACCTTC. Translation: CSVEDLGGDGYTF.

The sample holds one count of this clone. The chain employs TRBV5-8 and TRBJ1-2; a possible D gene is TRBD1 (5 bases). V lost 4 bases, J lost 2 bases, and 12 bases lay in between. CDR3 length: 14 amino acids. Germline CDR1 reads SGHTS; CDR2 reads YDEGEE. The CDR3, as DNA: TGTGCCAGCAGCGGGGCGTCGCGCAACTATGGCTACACCTTC. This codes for CASSGASRNYGYTF.

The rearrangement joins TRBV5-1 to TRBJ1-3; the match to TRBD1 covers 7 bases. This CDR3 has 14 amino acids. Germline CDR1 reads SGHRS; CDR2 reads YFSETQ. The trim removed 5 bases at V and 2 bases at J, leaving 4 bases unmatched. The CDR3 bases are TGCGCCAGCAGTCGGACAGGCGCTGGAAACACCATATATTTT. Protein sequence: CASSRTGAGNTIYF.

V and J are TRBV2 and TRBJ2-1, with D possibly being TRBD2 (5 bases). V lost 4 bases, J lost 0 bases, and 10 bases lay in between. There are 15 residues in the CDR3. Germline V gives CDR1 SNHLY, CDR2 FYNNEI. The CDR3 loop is CASSVGGSSYNEQFF. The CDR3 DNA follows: TGTGCCAGCAGTGTGGGTGGGAGCTCCTACAATGAGCAGTTCTTC.

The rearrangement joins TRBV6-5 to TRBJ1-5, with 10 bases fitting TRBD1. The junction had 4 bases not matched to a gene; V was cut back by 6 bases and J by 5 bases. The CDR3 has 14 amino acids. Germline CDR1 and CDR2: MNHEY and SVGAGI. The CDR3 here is CASRGQGRDQPQHF. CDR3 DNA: TGTGCCAGCAGGGGACAGGGGAGGGATCAGCCCCAGCATTTT.

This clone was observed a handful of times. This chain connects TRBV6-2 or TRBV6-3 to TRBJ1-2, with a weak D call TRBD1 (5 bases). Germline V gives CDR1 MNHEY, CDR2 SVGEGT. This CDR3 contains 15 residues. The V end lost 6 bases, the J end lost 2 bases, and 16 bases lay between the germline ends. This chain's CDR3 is CASSSLTVLNYGYTF. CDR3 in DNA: TGTGCCAGCAGCTCCCTGACAGTTCTAAACTATGGCTACACCTTC.

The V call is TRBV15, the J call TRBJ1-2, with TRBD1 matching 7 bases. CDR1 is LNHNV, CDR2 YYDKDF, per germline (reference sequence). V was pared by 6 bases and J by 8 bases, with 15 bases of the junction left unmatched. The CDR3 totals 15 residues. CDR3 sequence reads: CATRTPTTGDSGYTF. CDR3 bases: TGTGCCACCAGAACTCCTACCACAGGGGATTCCGGCTACACCTTC.

DNA of the CDR3: TGTGCCAGCAGCACACGGACTAGCGTCGGCTACAATGAGCAGTTCTTC. It yields the protein CASSTRTSVGYNEQFF. The chain has TRBV7-2 and TRBJ2-1, with 9 bases identical to TRBD2. This CDR3 comprises 16 residues. Germline CDR1 SGHTA, CDR2 FQGNSA. V lost 5 bases and J lost 3; bases outside the gene matches: 8.

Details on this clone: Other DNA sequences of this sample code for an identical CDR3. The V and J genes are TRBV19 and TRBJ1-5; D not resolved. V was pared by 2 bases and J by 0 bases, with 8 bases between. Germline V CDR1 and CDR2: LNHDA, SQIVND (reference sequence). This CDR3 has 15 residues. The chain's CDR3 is CASSIIPGSNQPQHF. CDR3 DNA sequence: TGTGCCAGTAGTATAATCCCCGGTAGCAATCAGCCCCAGCATTTT.

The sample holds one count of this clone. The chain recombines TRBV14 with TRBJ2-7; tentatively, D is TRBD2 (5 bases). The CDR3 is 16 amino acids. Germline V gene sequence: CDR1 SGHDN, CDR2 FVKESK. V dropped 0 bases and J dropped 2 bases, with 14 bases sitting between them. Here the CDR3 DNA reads TGTGCCAGCAGCCAAGAAGGCGGGCCTAGGGCCTACGAGCAGTACTTC. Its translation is CASSQEGGPRAYEQYF.

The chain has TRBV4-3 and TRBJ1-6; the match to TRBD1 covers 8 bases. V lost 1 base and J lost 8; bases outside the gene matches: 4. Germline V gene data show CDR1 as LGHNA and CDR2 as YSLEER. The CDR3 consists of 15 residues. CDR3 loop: CASSQVSQGDSPLHF. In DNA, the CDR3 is TGCGCCAGCAGCCAAGTATCACAGGGGGATTCACCCCTCCACTTT.

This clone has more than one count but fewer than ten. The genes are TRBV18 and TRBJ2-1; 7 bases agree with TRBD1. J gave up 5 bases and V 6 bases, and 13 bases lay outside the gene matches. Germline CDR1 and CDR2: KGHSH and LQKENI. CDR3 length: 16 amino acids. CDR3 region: CASSDRQGISHNEQFF. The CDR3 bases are TGTGCCAGCTCGGATCGACAGGGTATCTCTCACAATGAGCAGTTCTTC.

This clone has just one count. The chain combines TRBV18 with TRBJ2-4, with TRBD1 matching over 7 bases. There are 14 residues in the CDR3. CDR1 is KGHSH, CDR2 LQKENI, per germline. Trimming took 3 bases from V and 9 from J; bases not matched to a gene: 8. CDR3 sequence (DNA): TGTGCCAGCTCACCTGGGACAGTCCCGGGCATTCAGTACTTC. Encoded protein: CASSPGTVPGIQYF.

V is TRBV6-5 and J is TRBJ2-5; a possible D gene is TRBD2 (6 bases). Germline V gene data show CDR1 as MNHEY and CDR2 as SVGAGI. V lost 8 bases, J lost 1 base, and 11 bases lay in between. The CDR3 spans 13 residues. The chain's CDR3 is CASLGGTQETQYF. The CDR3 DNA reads TGTGCCAGCCTCGGCGGGACCCAAGAGACCCAGTACTTC.

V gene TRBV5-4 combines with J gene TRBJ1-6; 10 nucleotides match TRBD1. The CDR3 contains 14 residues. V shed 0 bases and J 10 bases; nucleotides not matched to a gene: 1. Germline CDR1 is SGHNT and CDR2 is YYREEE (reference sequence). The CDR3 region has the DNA TGTGCCAGCAGCTTGGTGGACAGGGGGTCACCCCTCCACTTT. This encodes CASSLVDRGSPLHF.

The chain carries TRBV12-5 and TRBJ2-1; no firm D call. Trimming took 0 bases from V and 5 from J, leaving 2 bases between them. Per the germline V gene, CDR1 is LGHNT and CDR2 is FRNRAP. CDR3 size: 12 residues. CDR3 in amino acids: CASGLVDNEQFF. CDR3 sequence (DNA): TGTGCTAGTGGTTTGGTCGACAATGAGCAGTTCTTC.

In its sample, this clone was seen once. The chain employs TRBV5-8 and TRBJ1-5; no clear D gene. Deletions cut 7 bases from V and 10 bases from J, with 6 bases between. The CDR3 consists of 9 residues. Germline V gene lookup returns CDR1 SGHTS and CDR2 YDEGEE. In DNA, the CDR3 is TGTGCCAGCTCTGGCCCCCAGCATTTT. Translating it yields CASSGPQHF.

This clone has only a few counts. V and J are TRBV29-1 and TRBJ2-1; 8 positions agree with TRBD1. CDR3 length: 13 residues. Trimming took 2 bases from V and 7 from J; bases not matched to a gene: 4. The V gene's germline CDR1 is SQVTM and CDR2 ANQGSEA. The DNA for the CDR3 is TGCAGCGTTGAAATAGGACAGGGAAATGAGCAGTTCTTC. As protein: CSVEIGQGNEQFF.

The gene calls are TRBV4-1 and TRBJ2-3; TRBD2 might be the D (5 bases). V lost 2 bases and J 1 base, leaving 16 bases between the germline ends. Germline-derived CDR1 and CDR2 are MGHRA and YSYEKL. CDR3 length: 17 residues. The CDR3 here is CASSQQKLVYGTDTQYF. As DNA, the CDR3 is TGCGCCAGCAGCCAACAAAAACTAGTGTACGGCACAGATACGCAGTATTTT.

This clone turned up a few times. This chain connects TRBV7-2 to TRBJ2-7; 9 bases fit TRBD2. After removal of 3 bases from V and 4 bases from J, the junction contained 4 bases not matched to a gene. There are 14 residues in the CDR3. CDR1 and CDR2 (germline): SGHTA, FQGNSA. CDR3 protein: CASSFTSGPYEQYF. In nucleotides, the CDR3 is TGTGCCAGCAGCTTTACTAGCGGGCCATACGAGCAGTACTTC.

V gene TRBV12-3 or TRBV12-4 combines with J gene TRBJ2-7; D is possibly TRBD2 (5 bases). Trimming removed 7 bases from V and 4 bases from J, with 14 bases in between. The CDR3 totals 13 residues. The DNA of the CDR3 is TGTGCCAGCACCCGGACGGGAAAGTACGAGCAGTACTTC. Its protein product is CASTRTGKYEQYF.

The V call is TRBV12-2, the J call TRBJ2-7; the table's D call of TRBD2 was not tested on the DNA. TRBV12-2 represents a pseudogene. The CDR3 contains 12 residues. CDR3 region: CASRNTRGEQYF. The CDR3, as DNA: TGTGCAAGTCGCAACACTAGAGGCGAGCAGTACTTC.

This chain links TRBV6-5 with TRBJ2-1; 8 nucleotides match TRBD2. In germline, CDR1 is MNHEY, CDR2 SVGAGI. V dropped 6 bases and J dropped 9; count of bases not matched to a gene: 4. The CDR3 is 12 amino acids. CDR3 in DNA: TGTGCCAGCAGCCTTACTAGCGGTGAGCAGTTCTTC. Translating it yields CASSLTSGEQFF.

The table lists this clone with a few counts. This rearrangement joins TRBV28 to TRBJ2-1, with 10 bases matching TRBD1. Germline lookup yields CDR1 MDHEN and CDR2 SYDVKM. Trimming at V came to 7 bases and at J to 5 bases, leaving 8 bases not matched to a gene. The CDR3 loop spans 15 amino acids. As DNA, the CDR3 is TGTGCCAGCATGACCGGACAGGGGGGGGACAATGAGCAGTTCTTC. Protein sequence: CASMTGQGGDNEQFF.

The CDR3 reads CASSGTVGNTEAFF. The CDR3 nucleotides are TGCGCCAGCAGCGGGACAGTGGGGAACACTGAAGCTTTCTTT. The chain recombines TRBV5-1 with TRBJ1-1; 7 positions match TRBD1. CDR3 length: 14 amino acids. Germline V gene data show CDR1 as SGHRS and CDR2 as YFSETQ. V was clipped by 4 bases and J by 1 base; unmatched bases: 4. The complete variable domain, with remaining parts taken from reference TRBV5-1 and TRBJ1-1, reads KAGVTQTPRYLIKTRGQQVTLSCSPISGHRSVSWYQQTPGQGLQFLFEYFSETQRNKGNFPGRFSGRQFSNSRSEMNVSTLELGDSALYLCASSGTVGNTEAFFGQGTRLTVV.